The 13 T cell receptor beta chains below come from one sample, sequenced in a study of blood T cells in healthy people across ages. A second about 6 to 12 cycle PCR used barcoded and J-beta primers. Via MiXCR, TCRdb re-called the 5' RACE reads, giving one row per CDR3 protein. In the table there are about 620,000 distinct CDR3 sequences, about 51% of which are singletons. The source material was blood. Every receptor here comes from an elderly woman in good health.

The sample holds many counts of this clonotype. V is TRBV20-1 and J is TRBJ2-7; 11 bases are a match to TRBD1. Germline CDR1 and CDR2: DFQATT and SNEGSKA (reference sequence). The CDR3 has 14 amino acids. J gave up 4 bases and V 5 bases, and 7 bases lay outside the gene matches. This CDR3 is CSACRDRGMYEQYF. The CDR3 coding sequence is TGCAGTGCTTGCCGGGACAGGGGGATGTACGAGCAGTACTTC.

This clonotype has only a few counts. This chain uses TRBV20-1 with TRBJ1-1; D gene unclear. Germline V gene sequence: CDR1 DFQATT, CDR2 SNEGSKA (reference sequence). The length of the CDR3 is 12 residues. V dropped 5 bases and J dropped 1 base, with 8 bases sitting between them. In nucleotides, the CDR3 is TGCAGTGCTGACGGGCCGAACACTGAAGCTTTCTTT. Amino acids: CSADGPNTEAFF.

The chain carries TRBV10-1 and TRBJ2-7; no reliable D call. CDR1 is WNHNN, CDR2 SYGVQD, per germline (reference sequence). Trimming removed 0 bases from V and 6 bases from J, with 15 bases in between. CDR3 length equals 15 residues. The DNA of the CDR3 is TGCGCCAGCAGTGAGTCGGCCCAGCCCCAAGCCGAGCAGTACTTC. Translated: CASSESAQPQAEQYF.

The chain uses TRBV6-2 or TRBV6-3 and TRBJ2-1, with 14 bases matching TRBD2. The last part of the DNA fits TRBJ2-7 better; the J call may be wrong. CDR3 size: 17 residues. Germline lookup yields CDR1 MNHEY and CDR2 SVGEGT. Written as DNA, the CDR3 is TGTGCCAGCAGTCGACTAGCGGGGGGGAGCTCCTACAATGAGCAGTACTTC. This codes for CASSRLAGGSSYNEQYF.

This clonotype was recorded at least ten times. The V call is TRBV29-1, the J call TRBJ2-5, with D hard to call. V was pared by 6 bases and J by 5 bases, with 13 bases between. This CDR3 is built from 12 residues. CDR1 is SQVTM and CDR2 is ANQGSEA in the germline V gene. CDR3 in DNA: TGCAGCGTGCGGCGCCTGGAGGAGACCCAGTACTTC. This encodes CSVRRLEETQYF.

A note on this clonotype: This may stem from a read error, because a much larger clone lies one nucleotide away. The rearrangement joins TRBV28 to TRBJ2-7; 13 bases map to TRBD2. Germline V gives CDR1 MDHEN, CDR2 SYDVKM. The CDR3 covers 17 residues. CDR3: CASRPGLAGAYSYGQYF. DNA of the CDR3: TGTGCCAGCAGACCCGGACTAGCGGGGGCATATTCCTACGGGCAGTACTTC.

This clonotype was detected ten times or more. The V gene is TRBV4-1, the J gene TRBJ2-4; weak D call: TRBD1 (5 bases). V dropped 4 bases and J dropped 0 bases, with 13 bases sitting between them. This CDR3 contains 16 residues. Germline V gives CDR1 MGHRA, CDR2 YSYEKL. The CDR3 spells CASSRLRDIAKNIQYF. CDR3 nucleotides: TGCGCCAGCAGCCGTCTCAGGGATATAGCCAAAAACATTCAGTACTTC.

The chain links TRBV6-5 to TRBJ1-4, with a weak D call TRBD1 (6 bases). V lost 6 bases to trimming and J lost 8 bases, with 16 bases between them. The germline V gene encodes CDR1 MNHEY and CDR2 SVGAGI. This CDR3 is built from 14 residues. DNA of the CDR3: TGTGCCAGCAGACCACAGGGTCGGAGAGAAAAACTGTTTTTT. Translation: CASRPQGRREKLFF.

The rearrangement links TRBV5-1 to TRBJ2-5; the D gene is possibly TRBD1 (5 bases). With 6 bases removed from V and 11 bases from J, the gap between germline ends came to 35 bases. The CDR3 sequence is 18 residues long. Looked up from germline, CDR1 is SGHRS and CDR2 is YFSETQ. The CDR3 DNA reads TGCGCCAGCAAAAAGGTCAGGGATTCGTTTAGTTCCTACAATGAGCAGTACTTC. Residues: CASKKVRDSFSSYNEQYF.

The rearrangement joins TRBV13 to TRBJ1-4, with D unresolved. The V gene's germline CDR1 is PRHDT and CDR2 FYEKMQ (reference sequence). The CDR3 has 15 amino acids. V lost 0 bases, J lost 5 bases, and 10 bases lay in between. The DNA for the CDR3 is TGTGCCAGCAGCTTAGGGGTGGGCGGGAATGAAAAACTGTTTTTT. Protein product: CASSLGVGGNEKLFF.

The chain combines TRBV5-1 with TRBJ2-2, with D possibly being TRBD1 (6 bases). Trimming removed 2 bases at V and 3 bases at J, with 11 bases between. This CDR3 is built from 15 residues. Germline lookup yields CDR1 SGHRS and CDR2 YFSETQ. In DNA form, the CDR3 reads TGCGCCAGCAGCTTTCCCAGGGGTGACACCGGGGAGCTGTTTTTT. It codes for CASSFPRGDTGELFF.

The gene calls are TRBV29-1 and TRBJ2-7; D gene ambiguous. Germline values: CDR1 SQVTM, CDR2 ANQGSEA. V was cut by 4 bases and J by 2 bases, with 9 bases left in between. This CDR3 is 12 amino acids long. The CDR3 nucleotides read TGCAGCGTTGTGATACCCACCTACGAGCAGTACTTC. Its protein product is CSVVIPTYEQYF.

This clonotype was detected a few times. V gene TRBV12-3 or TRBV12-4 combines with J gene TRBJ2-2; TRBD1 aligns across 7 bases. The J segment lost 9 bases and the V segment lost 6 bases, leaving 7 bases of the junction unmatched. This CDR3 comprises 13 residues. The CDR3 DNA reads TGTGCCAGCAGCTTAACACAGGGGAGGGAGCTGTTTTTT. Translation: CASSLTQGRELFF.